These 31 T cell receptor beta chains share one sample of origin, sequenced in a study of CD8+CD57+ T cells in acquired aplastic anemia. Both TCR beta VDJ combination and CDR3 sequence profiling were carried out. Genomic DNA was the template for this profiling. TCRdb used MiXCR to reprocess the reads, holding one entry per CDR3 protein. The sample consists of around 210,000 distinct CDR3 sequences, about 62% of them appearing once. Selection for sequencing was limited to patients who had shown CD8+CD57+ cell expansion by flow cytometry. The sample was sorted CD4+, CD8+, or CD8+CD57+ T cells (not recorded which) from PBMCs. All receptors come from a human donor with aplastic anemia.

The CDR3: CATSRDWRNTEAFF. CDR3 nucleotides: TGTGCCACCAGCAGAGATTGGAGGAACACTGAAGCTTTCTTT. The rearrangement joins TRBV15 to TRBJ1-1; unclear D gene. V was shortened by 0 bases and J by 1 base, with 6 bases between the two germline ends. The CDR3 contains 14 residues. The germline V gene has CDR1 LNHNV and CDR2 YYDKDF (reference sequence).

The chain is built from TRBV6-5 and TRBJ1-2; tentatively, D is TRBD1 (5 bases). Trimming removed 2 bases from V and 8 bases from J, with 9 bases in between. The CDR3 length is 12 residues. The germline CDR1 and CDR2 sequences are MNHEY and SVGAGI. CDR3 loop: CASSYQQGGYTF. For the CDR3, the DNA is TGTGCCAGCAGTTACCAGCAGGGAGGCTACACCTTC.

V usage is TRBV6-5 and J usage is TRBJ2-3; D gene uncertain. Germline-derived CDR1 and CDR2 are MNHEY and SVGAGI. Between the trimmed V and J ends, which lost 5 bases and 4 bases, there was a span of 4 bases. The CDR3 is made up of 11 amino acids. CDR3: CASSDADTQYF. The CDR3 nucleotides read TGTGCCAGCAGTGACGCAGATACGCAGTATTTT.

This clonotype was seen only a few times. The J gene is TRBJ1-5, the V gene TRBV15; no clear D. In germline, CDR1 is LNHNV, CDR2 YYDKDF (reference sequence). This CDR3 is built from 20 residues. The V end was cut by 1 base, the J end by 2 bases, with 24 bases between. This chain's CDR3 is CATSRGVIDGLLKGNQPQHF. The CDR3 region has the DNA TGTGCCACCAGCAGAGGGGTTATCGATGGTCTACTAAAAGGCAATCAGCCCCAGCATTTT.

The chain recombines TRBV20-1 with TRBJ2-7; D may match TRBD1 or TRBD2 (5 bases each). Germline CDR1 and CDR2: DFQATT and SNEGSKA (reference sequence). V lost 6 bases, J lost 3 bases, and 15 bases lay in between. The CDR3 is made up of 13 amino acids. Here the CDR3 reads CSARLDGGYEQYF. CDR3 sequence (DNA): TGCAGTGCCCGCTTGGATGGGGGCTACGAGCAGTACTTC.

The genes are TRBV19 and TRBJ1-5; D possibly corresponds to TRBD1 (6 bases). Germline lookup yields CDR1 LNHDA and CDR2 SQIVND (reference sequence). CDR3 size: 17 residues. The V and J ends lost 6 bases and 7 bases respectively, with 25 bases between them. The CDR3 nucleotides read TGTGCCAGTAGAACGGCACAGGGCAAGACTGAACACCAGCCCCAGCATTTT. It codes for CASRTAQGKTEHQPQHF.

The chain combines TRBV6-2 or TRBV6-3 with TRBJ2-5; 7 positions match TRBD2. The germline gives CDR1 MNHEY, CDR2 SVGEGT. Trimming removed 4 bases from V and 5 bases from J; junction bases left unmatched: 10. The CDR3 spans 15 residues. CDR3 sequence reads: CASSFGIAGEETQYF. The DNA for the CDR3 is TGTGCCAGCAGTTTCGGGATCGCGGGAGAGGAGACCCAGTACTTC.

The chain carries TRBV9 and TRBJ1-3, with D possibly matching TRBD1 (5 bases). The CDR3 length is 15 residues. Deletions cut 6 bases from V and 0 bases from J, with 13 bases between. Germline loops: CDR1 SGDLS, CDR2 YYNGEE. The CDR3 loop reads CASTPGGLSGNTIYF. For the CDR3, the DNA is TGTGCCAGCACCCCCGGGGGTCTCTCTGGAAACACCATATATTTT.

This chain joins TRBV7-9 and TRBJ2-2; no clear D. Between the trimmed V and J ends, which lost 6 bases and 3 bases, there was a span of 17 bases. Per germline, CDR1 SEHNR and CDR2 FQNEAQ (reference sequence). CDR3 length equals 16 residues. DNA for the CDR3: TGTGCCAGCAGTCCCGACCTACGCTCGGACACCGGGGAGCTGTTTTTT. This encodes CASSPDLRSDTGELFF.

V and J are TRBV3-1 and TRBJ1-2; TRBD1 might be the D (6 bases). CDR1 LGHDT and CDR2 YNNKEL come from the germline V gene (reference sequence). The CDR3 consists of 14 residues. Trimming removed 0 bases at V and 4 bases at J, with 9 bases between. CDR3 DNA sequence: TGTGCCAGCAGCCAAGAACGGACAGTCTATGGCTACACCTTC. This sequence encodes CASSQERTVYGYTF.

The rearrangement uses TRBV7-2 and TRBJ1-2; D is perhaps TRBD1 (5 bases). The CDR3 covers 15 residues. CDR1 SGHTA and CDR2 FQGNSA come from the germline V gene. The ends were cut back, 6 bases at V and 4 bases at J, with 18 bases in the middle. CDR3 in amino acids: CASSPLGVGSYGYTF. CDR3 DNA sequence: TGTGCCAGCAGTCCACTAGGGGTAGGGTCCTATGGCTACACCTTC.

This clonotype showed up just a few times. J is TRBJ2-7 and V is TRBV7-6, with 8 bases lining up with TRBD1. V lost 1 base to trimming and J lost 0 bases; unmatched junction nucleotides: 5. CDR1 and CDR2 (germline): SGHVS, FNYEAQ. The CDR3 is 16 residues long. CDR3 coding DNA: TGTGCCAGCAGCTTAGGACAGGGGCCCAGCTCCTACGAGCAGTACTTC. This codes for CASSLGQGPSSYEQYF.

This chain uses TRBV15 with TRBJ2-2; either TRBD1 or TRBD2 may fit D (6 bases each). The CDR3 is 14 amino acids. The germline gives CDR1 LNHNV, CDR2 YYDKDF (reference sequence). V lost 6 bases, J lost 6 bases, and 14 bases lay in between. CDR3 nucleotide sequence: TGTGCCACCAGTCGACGAGGGGGGTCCGGGGAGCTGTTTTTT. Translating it yields CATSRRGGSGELFF.

The rearrangement joins TRBV5-6 to TRBJ2-6; the D is unclear. There are 16 residues in the CDR3. Germline V gene sequence: CDR1 SGHDT, CDR2 YYEEEE. V lost 4 bases, J lost 0 bases, and 11 bases lay in between. DNA for the CDR3: TGTGCCAGCAGCCATTGGACCCCCTCTGGGGCCAACGTCCTGACTTTC. It codes for CASSHWTPSGANVLTF.

The chain carries TRBV29-1 and TRBJ2-1; D not certain. The CDR3 length is 12 residues. In germline, CDR1 is SQVTM, CDR2 ANQGSEA. Trimming removed 1 base from V and 8 bases from J, with 9 bases in between. CDR3 nucleotides: TGCAGCGTTGAAGTACGTCAGTATGAGCAGTTCTTC. It specifies CSVEVRQYEQFF.

V gene TRBV10-1 combines with J gene TRBJ2-7, with D perhaps matching TRBD1 (6 bases). Germline CDR1 is WNHNN and CDR2 is SYGVQD (reference sequence). This CDR3 spans 16 amino acids. Trimming left V 3 bases short and J 2 bases short, with 17 bases between. In nucleotides, the CDR3 is TGCGCCAGCAGTGATTGTGCCAGGGGCTTTACCTACGAGCAGTACTTC. This codes for CASSDCARGFTYEQYF.

In this sample, this clonotype turned up a few times. This chain links TRBV7-2 with TRBJ1-6; D not resolved. Trimming shortened V by 5 bases and J by 7 bases, and 9 bases separated the two germline ends. Germline CDR1 and CDR2: SGHTA and FQGNSA. This CDR3 comprises 13 residues. The CDR3 reads CASSPNKNSPLHF. In DNA, the CDR3 is TGTGCCAGCAGCCCCAATAAGAATTCACCCCTCCACTTT.

By its share, this clonotype is medium-sized. The genes are TRBV4-1 and TRBJ1-1; D perhaps matches TRBD1 (5 bases). The CDR3 totals 16 residues. In germline, CDR1 is MGHRA, CDR2 YSYEKL. V shed 0 bases and J shed 1 base, with 12 bases lying between them. The CDR3 here is CASSQEQTDANTEAFF. The CDR3 nucleotides are TGCGCCAGCAGCCAAGAACAGACAGATGCGAACACTGAAGCTTTCTTT.

This chain connects TRBV19 to TRBJ2-5; D might be TRBD2 (7 bases). With 6 bases removed from V and 2 bases from J, the gap between germline ends came to 16 bases. There are 15 residues in the CDR3. Per the germline V gene, CDR1 is LNHDA and CDR2 is SQIVND (reference sequence). The CDR3 region has the DNA TGTGCCAGTAGCCCAGCGGGACATCCTCAAGAGACCCAGTACTTC. It codes for CASSPAGHPQETQYF.

The chain links TRBV5-1 to TRBJ2-7; TRBD1 matches 10 bases. J was trimmed by 3 bases and V by 4 bases; bases with no gene match: 4. CDR3 length: 14 residues. The germline gives CDR1 SGHRS, CDR2 YFSETQ. CDR3 sequence reads: CASSVGDRGYEQYF. In nucleotides, the CDR3 is TGCGCCAGCAGCGTGGGGGACAGGGGCTACGAGCAGTACTTC.

This clonotype came up a few times. The chain combines TRBV25-1 with TRBJ1-4, with 7 bases lining up with TRBD1. The length of the CDR3 is 13 residues. The J segment lost 6 bases and the V segment lost 6 bases, leaving 4 bases of the junction unmatched. Germline values: CDR1 MGHDK, CDR2 SYGVNS. In DNA form, the CDR3 reads TGTGCCAGCAGGGGACAGATAGATGAAAAACTGTTTTTT. Its protein is CASRGQIDEKLFF. Supplemented by reference TRBV25-1 and TRBJ1-4, the full variable domain reads EADIYQTPRYLVIGTGKKITLECSQTMGHDKMYWYQQDPGMELHLIHYSYGVNSTEKGDLSSESTVSRIRTEHFPLTLESARPSHTSQYLCASRGQIDEKLFFGSGTQLSVL.

This clonotype was seen once. This chain connects TRBV6-5 to TRBJ1-5; the D is unclear. CDR3 length: 11 amino acids. Germline V gives CDR1 MNHEY, CDR2 SVGAGI. The V end was cut by 8 bases, the J end by 7 bases, with 9 bases between. CDR3 nucleotides: TGTGCCAGCGGAACGGGACAGCCCCAGCATTTT. Its protein product is CASGTGQPQHF.

V and J are TRBV6-1 and TRBJ1-6; D remains unclear. The ends were cut back, 4 bases at V and 6 bases at J, with 10 bases in the middle. Germline V CDR1 and CDR2: MNHNS, SASEGT. The CDR3 consists of 14 residues. The CDR3 spells CASSGRSFNSPLHF. As DNA, the CDR3 is TGTGCCAGCAGTGGCAGGAGCTTTAATTCACCCCTCCACTTT.

V gene TRBV7-9 combines with J gene TRBJ1-2; TRBD1 might be the D (5 bases). CDR1 is SEHNR and CDR2 is FQNEAQ in the germline V gene (reference sequence). The CDR3 loop spans 14 amino acids. The V end was cut by 5 bases, the J end by 3 bases, with 13 bases between. CDR3 bases: TGTGCCAGCAGCCTGGATGACAGATACTATGGCTACACCTTC. Its translation: CASSLDDRYYGYTF.

This sequence joins TRBV7-3 and TRBJ2-5; maybe TRBD1 (6 bases). The CDR3 runs 15 residues. In germline, CDR1 is SGHTA, CDR2 FQGTGA. The germline V and J ends were trimmed by 5 bases and 4 bases, with 17 bases remaining between them. For the CDR3, the DNA is TGTGCCAGCAGCGTATCGCCTTCCAGGGGAGAGACCCAGTACTTC. Amino acid sequence: CASSVSPSRGETQYF.

This chain links TRBV10-3 with TRBJ1-1, with TRBD1 as a possible D gene (6 bases). This CDR3 comprises 14 residues. V was trimmed by 10 bases and J by 0 bases, leaving 15 bases between them. CDR1 ENHRY and CDR2 SYGVKD come from the germline V gene. The CDR3 loop reads CATEGGLMNTEAFF. CDR3 nucleotide sequence: TGTGCCACAGAAGGGGGTCTCATGAACACTGAAGCTTTCTTT.

The CDR3 bases are TGCGCCAGCAGCCCACCGGGACTAGCGGGGAGAAATGAGCAGTTCTTC. This codes for CASSPPGLAGRNEQFF. The V gene is TRBV5-1, the J gene TRBJ2-1; 13 bases align to TRBD2. This CDR3 is 16 amino acids long. Germline CDR1 is SGHRS and CDR2 is YFSETQ. The V and J ends lost 4 bases and 7 bases, in that order; junction bases with no gene match: 8.

This clonotype was seen just once. The V and J genes are TRBV27 and TRBJ1-1; no clear D. This CDR3 contains 13 residues. Per germline, CDR1 MNHEY and CDR2 SMNVEV (reference sequence). V was pared by 4 bases and J by 0 bases, with 6 bases between. CDR3: CASSSVLNTEAFF. The DNA of the CDR3 is TGTGCCAGCAGTTCTGTTTTGAACACTGAAGCTTTCTTT.

V is TRBV6-5 and J is TRBJ2-3, with D perhaps matching TRBD2 (6 bases). V was clipped by 2 bases and J by 1 base, with 13 bases between them. This CDR3 contains 16 residues. Germline CDR1 is MNHEY and CDR2 is SVGAGI. CDR3 loop: CASSYTPGVGTDTQYF. In nucleotides, the CDR3 is TGTGCCAGCAGTTACACCCCGGGGGTTGGCACAGATACGCAGTATTTT.

The rearrangement joins TRBV10-3 to TRBJ2-2, with TRBD2 matching over 8 bases. There are 15 residues in the CDR3. Per germline, CDR1 ENHRY and CDR2 SYGVKD. Germline trimming cut 4 bases from V and 5 bases from J; bases unmatched to any gene: 6. The CDR3 loop is CAISASGGGTGELFF. CDR3 in DNA: TGTGCCATCAGTGCTTCGGGGGGGGGTACCGGGGAGCTGTTTTTT.

This clonotype has ten or more counts. The rearrangement joins TRBV13 to TRBJ2-5; TRBD1 might be the D (6 bases). The germline V gene encodes CDR1 PRHDT and CDR2 FYEKMQ (reference sequence). The CDR3 is 15 residues long. Trimming pared 5 bases from V and 3 bases from J, leaving 16 bases between. CDR3 in DNA: TGTGCCAGCAGCGAACAGGGTCTTGGTGAAGAGACCCAGTACTTC. Translating gives CASSEQGLGEETQYF.